This TCR beta chain derives from a study of early T cells in non-severe SARS-CoV-2 infection. At the level of the study: Unpaired chains resulted from sequencing bulk RNA of unsorted whole blood.

This clonotype was seen ten or more times. Via MiXCR, TCRdb re-called the 5' RACE reads, giving one row per CDR3 protein. The table includes tens of thousands of distinct CDR3 sequences, about 4.3% detected once. The CDR3 has 14 amino acids. Trimming cost V 4 bases and J 3 bases; bases outside gene matches: 6. Germline assignment: CDR1 SGHRS and CDR2 YFSETQ. This rearrangement joins TRBV5-1 to TRBJ2-7; 8 nucleotides agree with TRBD1. Sequencing was performed on whole blood, taken at baseline. This TCR was recovered from an adult who was a healthcare worker with PCR-confirmed SARS-CoV-2 infection or an uninfected control (not recorded which). As DNA, the CDR3 is TGCGCCAGCAGCCCGGACAGGGTCAACTACGAGCAGTACTTC. It translates to CASSPDRVNYEQYF. Complete variable domain (other parts from reference TRBV5-1 and TRBJ2-7): KAGVTQTPRYLIKTRGQQVTLSCSPISGHRSVSWYQQTPGQGLQFLFEYFSETQRNKGNFPGRFSGRQFSNSRSEMNVSTLELGDSALYLCASSPDRVNYEQYFGPGTRLTVT.